The 25 T cell receptor beta chains presented below share a single source sample, sequenced in a study of blood T cell repertoires in COVID-19. Assay used: immunoSEQ multiplex PCR; TCRdb lists only in-frame clones, some missing. The table shows 150,000 to 180,000 clones, with approximately 86% occurring only once. The sample consisted of peripheral blood. These receptors originate from a man aged 55 to 69 with COVID-19, enrolled during active disease.

The chain is built from TRBV25-1 and TRBJ1-5, with 7 bases lining up with TRBD1. The CDR3 length is 16 residues. Germline CDR1 is MGHDK and CDR2 is SYGVNS. J gave up 2 bases and V 2 bases, and 6 bases lay outside the gene matches. CDR3 nucleotides: TGTGCCAGCAGTGAACGGGACAGCCCTCGCAATCAGCCCCAGCATTTT. Translated, it gives CASSERDSPRNQPQHF.

A few counts support this clone. The genes are TRBV9 and TRBJ2-2; the D gene is possibly TRBD2 (6 bases). V was cut by 3 bases and J by 4 bases, with 19 bases left in between. Germline CDR1 SGDLS, CDR2 YYNGEE. This CDR3 spans 17 amino acids. The CDR3 DNA sequence: TGTGCCAGCAGCGAAGCGGCGGGACTTACCTTCACCGGGGAGCTGTTTTTT. This gives the protein CASSEAAGLTFTGELFF. Combining the CDR3 with reference TRBV9 and TRBJ2-2 gives the whole variable domain DSGVTQTPKHLITATGQRVTLRCSPRSGDLSVYWYQQSLDQGLQFLIQYYNGEERAKGNILERFSAQQFPDLHSELNLSSLELGDSALYFCASSEAAGLTFTGELFFGEGSRLTVL.

Turning to this clone: One end of the junction fails to match germline, which may point to a read error. The chain couples TRBV10-3 to TRBJ1-2; TRBD1 might be the D (6 bases). Germline CDR1 ENHRY, CDR2 SYGVKD. CDR3 length: 12 amino acids. CDR3 loop: CAISEAGAPVYF. The CDR3 region has the DNA TGTGCCATCAGTGAAGCAGGGGCACCGGTATACTTC.

The gene calls are TRBV7-6 and TRBJ1-6, with TRBD1 matching 8 bases. This CDR3 has 15 amino acids. From germline, CDR1 is SGHVS and CDR2 FNYEAQ. Trimming took 4 bases from V and 9 from J; bases not matched to a gene: 8. CDR3 region: CASSSGQGRVSPLHF. The CDR3 coding sequence is TGTGCCAGCAGCTCAGGACAGGGTCGGGTTTCACCCCTCCACTTT.

This clone has a handful of counts. The rearrangement links TRBV18 to TRBJ2-1; D may be TRBD2 (5 bases). Germline V lookup: CDR1 KGHSH, CDR2 LQKENI. V was trimmed by 4 bases and J by 9 bases, leaving 13 bases between them. The length of the CDR3 is 13 residues. The CDR3 DNA reads TGTGCCAGCTCACGAGATCTAGCAGGTGAGCAGTTCTTC. The encoded protein is CASSRDLAGEQFF. Using reference TRBV18 and TRBJ2-1 for the parts outside the CDR3, the full variable domain is NAGVMQNPRHLVRRRGQEARLRCSPMKGHSHVYWYRQLPEEGLKFMVYLQKENIIDESGMPKERFSAEFPKEGPSILRIQQVVRGDSAAYFCASSRDLAGEQFFGPGTRLTVL.

The chain uses TRBV2 and TRBJ2-5; TRBD1 aligns across 9 bases. The trim removed 9 bases at V and 5 bases at J, leaving 10 bases unmatched. Germline V gene sequence: CDR1 SNHLY, CDR2 FYNNEI. CDR3 length: 14 amino acids. In DNA, the CDR3 is TGTGCCAGTGGGGGGGACAGGGCAGTGGAGACCCAGTACTTC. This sequence encodes CASGGDRAVETQYF.

The chain is built from TRBV2 and TRBJ1-1; a weak D match, TRBD1 (5 bases). V was pared by 6 bases and J by 1 base, with 15 bases between. The germline gives CDR1 SNHLY, CDR2 FYNNEI. The CDR3 extends over 15 amino acids. CDR3 region: CASRVLTESNTEAFF. The CDR3 bases are TGTGCCAGCAGGGTACTGACAGAGTCGAACACTGAAGCTTTCTTT.

V and J are TRBV7-2 and TRBJ1-2, with 7 nucleotides matching TRBD1. Germline loops: CDR1 SGHTA, CDR2 FQGNSA. The V segment lost 2 bases and the J segment 9 bases; nucleotides outside the gene matches: 9. The CDR3 is 14 amino acids. CDR3 region: CASSLKLTGTSYTF. The CDR3 DNA reads TGTGCCAGCAGCTTAAAATTGACAGGGACAAGCTACACCTTC.

J is TRBJ2-5 and V is TRBV6-5; no definite D call. The CDR3 sequence is 15 residues long. The V end lost 5 bases, the J end lost 5 bases, and 18 bases lay between the germline ends. Per the germline V gene, CDR1 is MNHEY and CDR2 is SVGAGI. The CDR3 region has the DNA TGTGCCAGCAGTAGGAATAGAGGCGACGGGGAGACCCAGTACTTC. Translated: CASSRNRGDGETQYF.

This chain connects TRBV27 to TRBJ1-1; D unresolved. This CDR3 is 15 amino acids long. V lost 0 bases and J 4 bases, leaving 12 bases between the germline ends. Per germline, CDR1 MNHEY and CDR2 SMNVEV (reference sequence). The CDR3 protein is CASSLSPILLTEAFF. The CDR3, as DNA: TGTGCCAGCAGTTTATCCCCGATACTTCTCACTGAAGCTTTCTTT.

The chain links TRBV19 to TRBJ1-5; 8 bases are a match to TRBD1. The V gene's germline CDR1 is LNHDA and CDR2 SQIVND (reference sequence). V was pared by 4 bases and J by 5 bases, with 10 bases of the junction left unmatched. The CDR3 contains 16 residues. CDR3 DNA sequence: TGTGCCAGTAGTAAGATATCGGACAGGGCGCATCAGCCCCAGCATTTT. It is translated as CASSKISDRAHQPQHF.

V and J are TRBV4-3 and TRBJ2-5; D is uncertain. Germline V lookup: CDR1 LGHNA, CDR2 YSLEER. Trimming removed 0 bases from V and 4 bases from J, with 12 bases in between. The CDR3 contains 15 residues. The CDR3 reads CASSQDLVLTETQYF. The CDR3 DNA reads as TGCGCCAGCAGCCAAGATTTAGTACTTACAGAGACCCAGTACTTC.

The DNA of the CDR3 is TGTGCCAGCAGCCAAGATCTACTAAACCGACAGCCCCAGCATTTT. Translation gives CASSQDLLNRQPQHF. The chain carries TRBV4-2 and TRBJ1-5; the D is unclear. The CDR3 loop spans 15 amino acids. Germline-derived CDR1 and CDR2 are LGHNA and YNFKEQ. Deletions cut 0 bases from V and 7 bases from J, with 13 bases between.

This chain joins TRBV6-5 and TRBJ1-2; 10 nucleotides align to TRBD1. This CDR3 region has 14 residues. Germline V gene lookup returns CDR1 MNHEY and CDR2 SVGAGI. The ends lost 0 bases at V and 5 bases at J; junction bases unmatched: 0. CDR3 region: CASSYSGQGYGYTF. DNA for the CDR3: TGTGCCAGCAGTTACTCGGGACAGGGGTATGGCTACACCTTC.

The chain links TRBV24-1 to TRBJ2-7, with 10 bases lining up with TRBD2. CDR1 is KGHDR and CDR2 is SFDVKD in the germline V gene. V dropped 2 bases and J dropped 4; count of bases not matched to a gene: 7. The CDR3 extends over 16 amino acids. The CDR3 reads CATSDSASGSIYEQYF. The DNA of the CDR3 is TGTGCCACCAGTGATTCGGCTAGCGGGAGCATTTACGAGCAGTACTTC.

V is TRBV11-3 and J is TRBJ2-1; the match to TRBD1 covers 7 bases. Germline-derived CDR1 and CDR2 are SGHNT and YENEEA. V was clipped by 4 bases and J by 10 bases; unmatched bases: 16. The CDR3 consists of 16 residues. The DNA of the CDR3 is TGTGCCAGCAGCTCCCTCGACAGGGCCACCGTCGGGGAGCAGTTCTTC. This codes for CASSSLDRATVGEQFF.

To note about this clone: The junction departs from the called germline gene at one end, perhaps through a read error. This chain connects TRBV7-9 to TRBJ2-5; tentatively, D is TRBD1 (6 bases). The CDR3 loop spans 11 amino acids. Germline V gene sequence: CDR1 SEHNR, CDR2 FQNEAQ (reference sequence). The CDR3, as DNA: TGTGCCACTGAGAAACGGGACACGGCAAACTTC. Amino acid sequence: CATEKRDTANF.

The chain joins TRBV6-4 to TRBJ2-1; perhaps TRBD1 as D (5 bases). The CDR3 contains 14 residues. The ends were cut back, 6 bases at V and 3 bases at J, with 12 bases in the middle. The germline V gene encodes CDR1 MRHNA and CDR2 SNTAGT. The CDR3 sequence is CASRPDSRYNEQFF. CDR3 bases: TGTGCCAGCAGACCAGACAGTCGCTACAATGAGCAGTTCTTC.

V and J are TRBV7-2 and TRBJ2-5; TRBD1 matches 7 bases. Germline V gene lookup returns CDR1 SGHTA and CDR2 FQGNSA. V was clipped by 6 bases and J by 3 bases; unmatched bases: 7. The CDR3 consists of 14 residues. CDR3 bases: TGTGCCAGCAGGCAATTAGGGGGCGAAGAGACCCAGTACTTC. It yields the protein CASRQLGGEETQYF.

V and J are TRBV7-2 and TRBJ1-3; no reliable D call. Germline CDR1 is SGHTA and CDR2 is FQGNSA. The CDR3 has 15 residues. Trimming shortened V by 5 bases and J by 3 bases, and 14 bases separated the two germline ends. The CDR3 loop is CASSPQLGVGNTIYF. The CDR3 DNA sequence: TGTGCCAGCAGCCCACAACTCGGGGTTGGAAACACCATATATTTT.

The genes are TRBV18 and TRBJ1-2; D remains unclear. Germline values: CDR1 KGHSH, CDR2 LQKENI. This CDR3 has 13 residues. V was cut by 0 bases and J by 7 bases, with 9 bases left in between. The CDR3 DNA reads as TGTGCCAGCTCACCACCCGAGGTGCGTGGCTACACCTTC. It specifies CASSPPEVRGYTF.

The gene calls are TRBV10-3 and TRBJ1-1; D is ambiguous. Trimming cost V 4 bases and J 0 bases, with 3 bases left between them. CDR1 and CDR2 (germline): ENHRY, SYGVKD. The CDR3 consists of 12 residues. This CDR3 is CAISAVNTEAFF. Here the CDR3 DNA reads TGTGCCATCAGTGCCGTGAACACTGAAGCTTTCTTT.

V and J are TRBV7-2 and TRBJ2-5; unclear D gene. Germline V gives CDR1 SGHTA, CDR2 FQGNSA. V was cut by 1 base and J by 4 bases, with 7 bases left in between. The CDR3 runs to 13 residues. The chain's CDR3 is CASSLGPSETQYF. The CDR3 nucleotides are TGTGCCAGCAGCTTAGGTCCGTCAGAGACCCAGTACTTC.

This clone was recorded once. The chain couples TRBV27 to TRBJ2-3; D may be TRBD2 (5 bases). Germline V gene data show CDR1 as MNHEY and CDR2 as SMNVEV (reference sequence). The CDR3 consists of 13 residues. Trimming took 0 bases from V and 5 from J, leaving 6 bases between them. The CDR3 region is CASSLSGVDTQYF. The DNA for the CDR3 is TGTGCCAGCAGTTTATCGGGAGTAGATACGCAGTATTTT.

The chain joins TRBV10-2 to TRBJ2-5; D perhaps matches TRBD1 (6 bases). Looked up from germline, CDR1 is WSHSY and CDR2 is SAAADI. V lost 4 bases to trimming and J lost 1 base, with 16 bases between them. CDR3 length: 16 amino acids. The CDR3 bases are TGCGCCAGCAGTGCCAGGGTTACACAGGGCCAAGAGACCCAGTACTTC. This sequence encodes CASSARVTQGQETQYF.